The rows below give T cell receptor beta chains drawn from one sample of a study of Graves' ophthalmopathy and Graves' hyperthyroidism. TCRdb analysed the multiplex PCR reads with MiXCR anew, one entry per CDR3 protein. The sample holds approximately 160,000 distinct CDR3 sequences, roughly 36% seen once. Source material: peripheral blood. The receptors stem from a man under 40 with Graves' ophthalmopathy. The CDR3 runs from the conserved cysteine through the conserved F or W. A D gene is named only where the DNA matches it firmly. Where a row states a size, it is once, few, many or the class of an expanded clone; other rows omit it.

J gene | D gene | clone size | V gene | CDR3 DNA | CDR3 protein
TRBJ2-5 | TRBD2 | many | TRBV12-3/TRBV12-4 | TGTGCCAGCAGTTGGACTAGCGGGGGTAAAGAGACCCAGTACTTC | CASSWTSGGKETQYF
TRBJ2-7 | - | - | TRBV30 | TGTGCCTGGGGTCGGACAGTTTCCTACGAGCAGTACTTC | CAWGRTVSYEQYF
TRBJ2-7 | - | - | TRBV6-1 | TGTGCCAGCAGTGAACAACCCGGGGCCTACGAGCAGTACTTC | CASSEQPGAYEQYF
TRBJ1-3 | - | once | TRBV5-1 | TGCGCCAGCAGAGAAGGAACGGCTGGAAACACCATATATTTT | CASREGTAGNTIYF
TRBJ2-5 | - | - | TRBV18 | TGTGCCAGCTCAGCTCTAGCCTCTGAGACCCAGTACTTC | CASSALASETQYF
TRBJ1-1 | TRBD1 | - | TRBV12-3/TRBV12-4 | TGTGCCAGCAGGGGACGGACAGGGGCGAACACTGAAGCTTTCTTT | CASRGRTGANTEAFF
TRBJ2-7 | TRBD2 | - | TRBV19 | TGTGCCAGTAGTCAGGGACTAGCGGGAACCTCCTCCTACGAGCAGTACTTC | CASSQGLAGTSSYEQYF
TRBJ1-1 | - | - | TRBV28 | TGTGCCAGCAGTTTAGGACCGGGCCAAAGGGAGGGGACTGAAGCTTTCTTT | CASSLGPGQREGTEAFF
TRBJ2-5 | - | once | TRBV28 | TGTGCCAGCAGTTTTAGTTATACGGAGACCCAGTACTTC | CASSFSYTETQYF
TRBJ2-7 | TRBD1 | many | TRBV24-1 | TGTGCCACCAGTGTGGACAGGGCACCTTACGAGCAGTACTTC | CATSVDRAPYEQYF
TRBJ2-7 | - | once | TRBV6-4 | TGTGCCAGCAGGGGCCGAGGAGGGTCCTACGAGCAGTACTTC | CASRGRGGSYEQYF